This T cell receptor (beta chain) was sequenced in a study of blood T cells in healthy people across ages. At least 5.5 micrograms of total RNA were extracted per sample. Alongside a J-beta primer mix, a sample-barcoded 5' primer served in a second PCR lasting about 7 to 12 cycles. In TCRdb, the 5' RACE reads were re-called with MiXCR into one record per CDR3 protein. The sample consists of around 1.7 million distinct CDR3 sequences, roughly 30% of them appearing once. Germline CDR1 and CDR2: SGHRS and YFSETQ. The CDR3 runs to 14 residues. V gave up 0 bases and J gave up 5 bases, with 12 bases separating them. This clonotype has a handful of counts.

The rearrangement uses TRBV5-1 and TRBJ2-7, with D possibly matching TRBD2 (5 bases). The source of this sequence is a young woman in good health. Input material: blood. In nucleotides, the CDR3 is TGCGCCAGCAGCTTGGCCGCGACGGAGGACGAGCAGTACTTC. This translates into CASSLAATEDEQYF.